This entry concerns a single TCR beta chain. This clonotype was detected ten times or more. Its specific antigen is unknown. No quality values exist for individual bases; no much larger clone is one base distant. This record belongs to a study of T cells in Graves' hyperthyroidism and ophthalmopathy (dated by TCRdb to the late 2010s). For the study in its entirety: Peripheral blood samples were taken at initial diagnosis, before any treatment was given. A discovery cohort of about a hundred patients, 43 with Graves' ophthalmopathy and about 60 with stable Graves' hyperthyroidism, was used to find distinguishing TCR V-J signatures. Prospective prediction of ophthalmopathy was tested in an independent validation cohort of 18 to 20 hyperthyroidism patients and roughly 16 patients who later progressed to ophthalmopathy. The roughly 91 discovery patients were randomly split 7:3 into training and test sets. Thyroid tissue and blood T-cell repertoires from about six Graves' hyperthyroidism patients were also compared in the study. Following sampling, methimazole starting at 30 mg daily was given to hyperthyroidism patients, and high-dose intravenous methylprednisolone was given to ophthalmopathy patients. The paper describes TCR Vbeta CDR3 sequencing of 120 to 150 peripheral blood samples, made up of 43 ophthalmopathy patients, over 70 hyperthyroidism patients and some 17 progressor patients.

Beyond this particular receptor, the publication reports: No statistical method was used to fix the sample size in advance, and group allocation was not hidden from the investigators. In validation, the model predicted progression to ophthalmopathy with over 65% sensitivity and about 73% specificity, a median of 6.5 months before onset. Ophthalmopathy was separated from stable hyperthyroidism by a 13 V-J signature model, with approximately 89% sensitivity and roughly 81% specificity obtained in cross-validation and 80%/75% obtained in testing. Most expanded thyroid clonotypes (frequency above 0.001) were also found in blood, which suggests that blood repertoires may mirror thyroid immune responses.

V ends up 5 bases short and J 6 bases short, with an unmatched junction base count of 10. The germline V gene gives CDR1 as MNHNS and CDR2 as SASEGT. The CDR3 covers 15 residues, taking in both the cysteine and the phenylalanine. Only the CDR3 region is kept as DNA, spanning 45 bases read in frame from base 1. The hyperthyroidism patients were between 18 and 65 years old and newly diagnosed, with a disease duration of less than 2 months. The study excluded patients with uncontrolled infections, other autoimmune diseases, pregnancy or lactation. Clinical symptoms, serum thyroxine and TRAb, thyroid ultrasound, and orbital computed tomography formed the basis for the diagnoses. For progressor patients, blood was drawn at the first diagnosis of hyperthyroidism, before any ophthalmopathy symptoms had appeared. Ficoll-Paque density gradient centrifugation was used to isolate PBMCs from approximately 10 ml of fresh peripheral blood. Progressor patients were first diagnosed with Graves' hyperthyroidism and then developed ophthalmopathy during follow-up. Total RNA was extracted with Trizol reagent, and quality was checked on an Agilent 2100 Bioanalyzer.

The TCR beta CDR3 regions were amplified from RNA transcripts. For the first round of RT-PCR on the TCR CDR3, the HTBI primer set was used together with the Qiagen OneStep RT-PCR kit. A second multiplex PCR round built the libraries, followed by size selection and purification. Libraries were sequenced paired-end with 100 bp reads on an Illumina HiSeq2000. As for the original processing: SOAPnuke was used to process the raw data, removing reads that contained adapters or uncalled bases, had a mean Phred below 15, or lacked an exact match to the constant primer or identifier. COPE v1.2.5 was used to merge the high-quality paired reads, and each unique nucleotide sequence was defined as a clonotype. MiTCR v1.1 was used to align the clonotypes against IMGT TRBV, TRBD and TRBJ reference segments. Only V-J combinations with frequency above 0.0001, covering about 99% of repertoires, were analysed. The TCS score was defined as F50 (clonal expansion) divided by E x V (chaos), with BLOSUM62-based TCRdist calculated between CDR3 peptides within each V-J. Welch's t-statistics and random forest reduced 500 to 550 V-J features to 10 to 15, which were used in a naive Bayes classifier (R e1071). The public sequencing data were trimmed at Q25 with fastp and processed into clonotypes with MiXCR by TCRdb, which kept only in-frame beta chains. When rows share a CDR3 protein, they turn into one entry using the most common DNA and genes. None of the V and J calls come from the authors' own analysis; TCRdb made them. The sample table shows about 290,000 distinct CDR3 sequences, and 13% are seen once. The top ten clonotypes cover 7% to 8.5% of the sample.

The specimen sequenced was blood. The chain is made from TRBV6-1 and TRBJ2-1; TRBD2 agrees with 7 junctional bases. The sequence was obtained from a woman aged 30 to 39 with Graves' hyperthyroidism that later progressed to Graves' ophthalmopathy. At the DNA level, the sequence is TGTGCCAGCAGTTTTGAGGGAGGGCCGGGCAATGAGCAGTTCTTC. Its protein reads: CASSFEGGPGNEQFF.